Listed here are 17 T cell receptor beta chains from one sample, sequenced in a study of blood T cell repertoires in COVID-19. The data were produced by immunoSEQ multiplex PCR, yet TCRdb's version contains in-frame clones alone and is incomplete. Of tens of thousands of clones in the sample, 81% were seen once. Sequencing input: peripheral blood. The receptor set was obtained from a man aged 80 or over with active or convalescent COVID-19.

The genes are TRBV6-6 and TRBJ1-5; D gene uncertain. V shed 0 bases and J shed 0 bases, with 9 bases lying between them. The CDR3 contains 16 residues. The V gene's germline CDR1 is MNHNY and CDR2 SVGAGI (reference sequence). This CDR3 reads CASSYSLTGSNQPQHF. In DNA, the CDR3 is TGTGCCAGCAGTTACTCGTTGACTGGTAGCAATCAGCCCCAGCATTTT.

The V call is TRBV2, the J call TRBJ1-1; 8 positions agree with TRBD1. V lost 2 bases, J lost 0 bases, and 5 bases stayed unmatched. The CDR3 has 16 residues. From germline, CDR1 is SNHLY and CDR2 FYNNEI. CDR3 sequence: CASSELGTGLNTEAFF. CDR3 sequence (DNA): TGTGCCAGCAGTGAATTGGGGACAGGTCTGAACACTGAAGCTTTCTTT.

The gene calls are TRBV6-6 and TRBJ1-1; weak D call: TRBD1 (5 bases). The CDR3 is 12 amino acids. Germline-derived CDR1 and CDR2 are MNHNY and SVGAGI (reference sequence). Trimming cost V 4 bases and J 7 bases, with 10 bases left between them. The CDR3 bases are TGTGCCAGCAGTTTGAGGAGGGGTGAAGCTTTCTTT. It yields the protein CASSLRRGEAFF.

The chain carries TRBV7-9 and TRBJ2-7, with 8 bases fitting TRBD1. The CDR3 spans 13 residues. CDR1 SEHNR and CDR2 FQNEAQ come from the germline V gene (reference sequence). V was clipped by 4 bases and J by 13 bases; unmatched bases: 12. CDR3 nucleotides: TGTGCCAGCAGCTACCCAGGGGGCGAGACTCCCTACTTC. Translated: CASSYPGGETPYF.

The genes are TRBV5-4 and TRBJ1-3, with 7 nucleotides matching TRBD1. The CDR3 spans 17 residues. Germline CDR1 SGHNT, CDR2 YYREEE (reference sequence). V gave up 1 base and J gave up 0 bases; unmatched junction bases: 7. The CDR3 here is CASSLNRGYVSGNTIYF. CDR3 nucleotide sequence: TGTGCCAGCAGCTTGAACAGGGGCTACGTCTCTGGAAACACCATATATTTT.

V is TRBV19 and J is TRBJ1-5, with D maybe TRBD1 (5 bases). Deletions cut 3 bases from V and 6 bases from J, with 18 bases between. Germline loops: CDR1 LNHDA, CDR2 SQIVND (reference sequence). The CDR3 is 16 amino acids. The CDR3 loop reads CASSIQLAGRGQPQHF. The CDR3 nucleotides are TGTGCCAGTAGTATTCAGTTGGCAGGGAGGGGTCAGCCCCAGCATTTT.

J is TRBJ1-6 and V is TRBV11-2, with D unclear. Germline V lookup: CDR1 SGHAT, CDR2 FQNNGV. The CDR3 has 13 amino acids. Trimming left V 5 bases short and J 10 bases short, with 12 bases between. Here the CDR3 reads CASSPARSSPLHF. CDR3 coding DNA: TGTGCCAGCAGCCCCGCGCGGTCGTCACCCCTCCACTTT.

This clone was detected only a few times. The same CDR3 also results from other DNA sequences found in this sample. The chain is built from TRBV27 and TRBJ1-6; D call uncertain. The CDR3 loop spans 15 amino acids. Trimming removed 2 bases at V and 0 bases at J, with 5 bases between. Germline V lookup: CDR1 MNHEY, CDR2 SMNVEV (reference sequence). Here the CDR3 DNA reads TGTGCCAGCAGTTTACGGAGCTCCTATAATTCACCCCTCCACTTT. Protein product: CASSLRSSYNSPLHF.

This chain joins TRBV5-1 and TRBJ2-7; 12 positions match TRBD1. The length of the CDR3 is 17 residues. Germline values: CDR1 SGHRS, CDR2 YFSETQ. V was clipped by 0 bases and J by 7 bases; unmatched bases: 11. The CDR3 loop is CASSLAASGTGGLEQYF. The DNA for the CDR3 is TGCGCCAGCAGCTTGGCAGCCTCCGGGACAGGGGGCTTGGAGCAGTACTTC. Combining the CDR3 with reference TRBV5-1 and TRBJ2-7 gives the whole variable domain KAGVTQTPRYLIKTRGQQVTLSCSPISGHRSVSWYQQTPGQGLQFLFEYFSETQRNKGNFPGRFSGRQFSNSRSEMNVSTLELGDSALYLCASSLAASGTGGLEQYFGPGTRLTVT.

The sample holds one count of this clone. The chain uses TRBV6-5 and TRBJ1-3; no clear D. Germline V gene lookup returns CDR1 MNHEY and CDR2 SVGAGI. This CDR3 has 15 residues. Trimming shortened V by 6 bases and J by 1 base, and 13 bases separated the two germline ends. CDR3 DNA: TGTGCCAGCAGGACGATGCAGAGGTCTGGAAACACCATATATTTT. Amino acids: CASRTMQRSGNTIYF.

This chain uses TRBV9 with TRBJ1-1; 9 positions agree with TRBD1. CDR1 is SGDLS and CDR2 is YYNGEE in the germline V gene. V was clipped by 3 bases and J by 4 bases; unmatched bases: 31. This CDR3 spans 23 amino acids. The CDR3 sequence is CASSAHSPGQGRYGPASGTEAFF. The CDR3 DNA follows: TGTGCCAGCAGCGCCCACTCTCCGGGACAGGGAAGGTATGGGCCCGCGAGCGGCACTGAAGCTTTCTTT.

This clone was seen once. This rearrangement joins TRBV19 to TRBJ1-1; 8 positions agree with TRBD1. The germline gives CDR1 LNHDA, CDR2 SQIVND (reference sequence). Germline trimming cut 7 bases from V and 6 bases from J; bases unmatched to any gene: 7. CDR3 length: 13 amino acids. CDR3 nucleotide sequence: TGTGCCAGTAAACTTAGGACAGGGTCTGAAGCTTTCTTT. Translating gives CASKLRTGSEAFF.

The gene calls are TRBV19 and TRBJ2-2, with TRBD1 matching 8 bases. CDR3 length: 15 amino acids. In germline, CDR1 is LNHDA, CDR2 SQIVND (reference sequence). The trim removed 5 bases at V and 5 bases at J, leaving 7 bases unmatched. The CDR3 DNA follows: TGTGCCAGTAGTCCACGGACAGGGAAAACCGGGGAGCTGTTTTTT. This sequence encodes CASSPRTGKTGELFF.

There are a few counts of this clone. The chain links TRBV6-5 to TRBJ2-7, with 9 bases identical to TRBD2. This CDR3 comprises 16 residues. Germline-derived CDR1 and CDR2 are MNHEY and SVGAGI. V gave up 0 bases and J gave up 3 bases; unmatched junction bases: 6. Here the CDR3 reads CASSYSGRGGLYEQYF. Here the CDR3 DNA reads TGTGCCAGCAGTTACTCTGGGCGGGGGGGCCTCTACGAGCAGTACTTC.

The chain carries TRBV7-8 and TRBJ2-2, with TRBD2 identical over 8 bases. The trim removed 8 bases at V and 2 bases at J, leaving 7 bases unmatched. The CDR3 loop spans 15 amino acids. Germline V gene sequence: CDR1 SGHVS, CDR2 FQNEAQ. The CDR3 loop reads CASHRGGDNTGELFF. The DNA of the CDR3 is TGTGCCAGCCACCGGGGGGGAGATAACACCGGGGAGCTGTTTTTT.

The table lists this clone with a count of one. The chain carries TRBV6-5 and TRBJ1-3, with a tentative D call TRBD1 (6 bases). The V gene lost 5 bases and the J gene lost 4 bases, with 15 bases spanning the gap. CDR3 size: 15 residues. The germline V gene has CDR1 MNHEY and CDR2 SVGAGI. The CDR3 is CASSPREGGGNTIYF. The CDR3 DNA reads TGTGCCAGCAGTCCACGGGAGGGGGGAGGAAACACCATATATTTT.

The table lists this clone with a few counts. CDR3 bases: TGTGCCTGGCGGGGAGCGGGGGGCAATCAGCCCCAGCATTTT. Amino acid sequence: CAWRGAGGNQPQHF. The V and J genes are TRBV30 and TRBJ1-5; D possibly corresponds to TRBD1 (5 bases). The germline gives CDR1 GTSNPN, CDR2 SVGIG (reference sequence). The ends were cut back, 5 bases at V and 2 bases at J, with 13 bases in the middle. The CDR3 consists of 14 residues.